The 32 T cell receptor beta chains below were found in one sample sequenced in a study of control samples from healthy donors and cancer patients. Generated by immunoSEQ multiplex PCR, the TCRdb table keeps only in-frame clones and is missing some. The top ten hold roughly an eighth of the sample, which has 20,000 to 30,000 clones, roughly 93% seen once. The sample comprised PBMCs. The receptors originated from a man aged 45-65 years with lung cancer.

The V call is TRBV19, the J call TRBJ2-5; 7 bases are shared with TRBD1. The germline CDR1 and CDR2 sequences are LNHDA and SQIVND (reference sequence). CDR3 size: 13 residues. The V and J ends lost 6 bases and 3 bases, in that order; junction bases with no gene match: 4. The CDR3 reads CASSRGQKETQYF. CDR3 nucleotides: TGTGCCAGTAGCCGGGGACAGAAAGAGACCCAGTACTTC.

The V and J genes are TRBV13 and TRBJ2-3; no reliable D call. The length of the CDR3 is 15 residues. Trimming left V 0 bases short and J 6 bases short, with 13 bases between. Germline CDR1 and CDR2: PRHDT and FYEKMQ (reference sequence). The CDR3 bases are TGTGCCAGCAGCTTAGGGACTGCCGGAATTGATACGCAGTATTTT. Protein: CASSLGTAGIDTQYF.

The genes are TRBV7-9 and TRBJ2-1, with 9 bases lining up with TRBD2. V dropped 5 bases and J dropped 10; count of bases not matched to a gene: 12. This CDR3 region has 15 residues. The germline gives CDR1 SEHNR, CDR2 FQNEAQ (reference sequence). The CDR3 nucleotides are TGTGCCAGCAGCCCTGGGCGGGGGGGCGATAGCGAGCAGTTCTTC. It specifies CASSPGRGGDSEQFF.

This clone was seen once. The genes are TRBV6-5 and TRBJ1-5; possibly TRBD1 for D (5 bases). This CDR3 is built from 13 residues. Per germline, CDR1 MNHEY and CDR2 SVGAGI. The germline V and J ends were trimmed by 6 bases and 7 bases, with 13 bases remaining between them. CDR3 sequence (DNA): TGTGCCAGCAGACCCGACAGTCTCCAGCCCCAGCATTTT. This codes for CASRPDSLQPQHF.

The genes are TRBV25-1 and TRBJ2-2; D remains ambiguous. The CDR3 has 15 residues. Germline V lookup: CDR1 MGHDK, CDR2 SYGVNS. V was trimmed by 1 base and J by 4 bases, leaving 10 bases between them. DNA for the CDR3: TGTGCCAGCAGTGAATCGGTGGGGTTCACCGGGGAGCTGTTTTTT. This codes for CASSESVGFTGELFF.

This sequence joins TRBV7-9 and TRBJ1-1, with 9 bases identical to TRBD1. The V gene end was trimmed by 4 bases and the J gene end by 5 bases; junction bases not matched to a gene: 5. The V gene's germline CDR1 is SEHNR and CDR2 FQNEAQ (reference sequence). The CDR3 contains 14 residues. The DNA for the CDR3 is TGTGCCAGCAGCTCGGGACAGGGTCGAACTGAAGCTTTCTTT. It yields the protein CASSSGQGRTEAFF.

The V and J genes are TRBV7-2 and TRBJ1-2; D remains unclear. Germline V CDR1 and CDR2: SGHTA, FQGNSA. This CDR3 region has 15 residues. Trimming cost V 7 bases and J 0 bases, with 15 bases left between them. CDR3 nucleotide sequence: TGTGCCAGCATCGATACAGCGTTAGCTAACTATGGCTACACCTTC. It translates to CASIDTALANYGYTF.

J is TRBJ2-3 and V is TRBV11-1; D uncertain. Germline lookup yields CDR1 SGHAT and CDR2 FQDESV (reference sequence). Trimming took off 3 bases at V and 0 bases at J, with 1 base between the two ends. The CDR3 consists of 12 residues. The DNA of the CDR3 is TGTGCCAGCAGCTTGAGCACAGATACGCAGTATTTT. This sequence encodes CASSLSTDTQYF.

The V and J genes are TRBV4-1 and TRBJ1-2; D gene uncertain. Germline-derived CDR1 and CDR2 are MGHRA and YSYEKL. The CDR3 is 17 residues long. V dropped 0 bases and J dropped 6 bases, with 20 bases sitting between them. CDR3 region: CASSQDSYRGISHGYTF. The CDR3 bases are TGCGCCAGCAGCCAAGATTCGTACCGGGGAATTTCCCATGGCTACACCTTC.

J is TRBJ2-7 and V is TRBV4-3; tentative D call: TRBD2 (6 bases). The CDR3 loop spans 15 amino acids. V dropped 1 base and J dropped 2 bases, with 12 bases sitting between them. CDR1 LGHNA and CDR2 YSLEER come from the germline V gene. The CDR3 DNA follows: TGCGCCAGCAGCCAAGGACGGGGACTCACCTACGAGCAGTACTTC. Residues: CASSQGRGLTYEQYF.

CDR3 bases: TGTGCCAGCAGCCATAAGGGGGGCGAAGTGACCCAGTACTTC. Residues: CASSHKGGEVTQYF. The chain is built from TRBV5-4 and TRBJ2-5; D possibly matches TRBD1 or TRBD2 (6 bases each). V was shortened by 4 bases and J by 7 bases, with 17 bases between the two germline ends. CDR3 length: 14 amino acids. CDR1 is SGHNT and CDR2 is YYREEE in the germline V gene (reference sequence).

This clone was observed a single time. The chain combines TRBV9 with TRBJ2-1, with a tentative D call TRBD2 (6 bases). Looked up from germline, CDR1 is SGDLS and CDR2 is YYNGEE. Trimming removed 0 bases from V and 4 bases from J, with 14 bases in between. The CDR3 is 16 residues long. The CDR3 DNA sequence: TGTGCCAGCAGCGTAGATAAAGGGACTCGGTACAATGAGCAGTTCTTC. Protein sequence: CASSVDKGTRYNEQFF.

For the CDR3, the DNA is TGTGCCAGCACCTCTTTGCGATGGCACACTGAAGCTTTCTTT. The encoded protein is CASTSLRWHTEAFF. The gene calls are TRBV27 and TRBJ1-1, with D uncertain. The germline gives CDR1 MNHEY, CDR2 SMNVEV (reference sequence). The germline V and J ends were trimmed by 7 bases and 3 bases, with 15 bases remaining between them. The length of the CDR3 is 14 residues.

This clone was observed a single time. The chain uses TRBV6-5 and TRBJ2-3; D is possibly TRBD2 (7 bases). The germline V gene encodes CDR1 MNHEY and CDR2 SVGAGI. The CDR3 extends over 16 amino acids. Trimming removed 1 base from V and 8 bases from J, with 19 bases in between. The CDR3 here is CASSYLAGASGGTQYF. For the CDR3, the DNA is TGTGCCAGCAGTTACTTGGCGGGGGCGAGCGGAGGTACGCAGTATTTT.

This chain links TRBV28 with TRBJ1-5, with a possible D match to TRBD1 (5 bases). Germline CDR1 and CDR2: MDHEN and SYDVKM. With 4 bases removed from V and 4 bases from J, the gap between germline ends came to 14 bases. The CDR3 loop spans 15 amino acids. CDR3 bases: TGTGCCAGCAGTTCAACCGGGACCCAAAATCAGCCCCAGCATTTT. It is translated as CASSSTGTQNQPQHF.

On this clone itself: A junction end diverges from the germline sequence, so it may reflect a read error. The CDR3 protein is CASNYPPDGYEQYF. The CDR3 DNA reads as TGTGCCAGCAATTACCCTCCGGATGGGTACGAGCAGTACTTC. The chain combines TRBV6-2 or TRBV6-3 with TRBJ2-7; the D is unclear. The V gene's germline CDR1 is MNHEY and CDR2 SVGEGT. This CDR3 has 14 residues.

The V and J genes are TRBV6-2 or TRBV6-3 and TRBJ2-2, with no clear D. The CDR3 consists of 14 residues. CDR1 MNHEY and CDR2 SVGEGT come from the germline V gene. The V gene lost 4 bases and the J gene lost 7 bases, with 13 bases spanning the gap. The CDR3, as DNA: TGTGCCAGCAGTTCCATCGACAAGCTCGGGGAGCTGTTTTTT. It is translated as CASSSIDKLGELFF.

The genes are TRBV6-1 and TRBJ2-2, with D perhaps matching TRBD1 (5 bases). Deletions cut 2 bases from V and 2 bases from J, with 9 bases between. In germline, CDR1 is MNHNS, CDR2 SASEGT. The CDR3 runs 15 residues. CDR3 in DNA: TGTGCCAGCAGTGAACCGGACAAAAACACCGGGGAGCTGTTTTTT. It yields the protein CASSEPDKNTGELFF.

The chain carries TRBV7-3 and TRBJ2-7, with D maybe TRBD2 (5 bases). Trimming stripped 2 bases from V and 3 bases from J, with 11 bases between. This CDR3 is 14 amino acids long. Germline CDR1 reads SGHTA; CDR2 reads FQGTGA. The CDR3 reads CASSLGPSFYEQYF. CDR3 DNA: TGTGCCAGCAGCTTAGGGCCTAGCTTCTACGAGCAGTACTTC. Full variable domain (missing parts from reference TRBV7-3 and TRBJ2-7): GAGVSQTPSNKVTEKGKYVELRCDPISGHTALYWYRQSLGQGPEFLIYFQGTGAADDSGLPNDRFFAVRPEGSVSTLKIQRTERGDSAVYLCASSLGPSFYEQYFGPGTRLTVT.

The genes are TRBV7-2 and TRBJ1-4, with a possible D match to TRBD1 (5 bases). The CDR3 is 16 residues long. Per the germline V gene, CDR1 is SGHTA and CDR2 is FQGNSA. Between the trimmed V and J ends, which lost 2 bases and 0 bases, there was a span of 10 bases. Written as DNA, the CDR3 is TGTGCCAGCAGCTTAAGAAGACAGCCAACTAATGAAAAACTGTTTTTT. The encoded protein is CASSLRRQPTNEKLFF.

The genes are TRBV11-1 and TRBJ1-1; D remains unclear. From germline, CDR1 is SGHAT and CDR2 FQDESV (reference sequence). Trimming shortened V by 3 bases and J by 1 base, and 9 bases separated the two germline ends. The CDR3 totals 14 residues. CDR3: CASSFGLSNTEAFF. CDR3 bases: TGTGCCAGCAGCTTCGGGTTGTCGAACACTGAAGCTTTCTTT.

The V gene is TRBV20-1, the J gene TRBJ1-1, with 8 nucleotides matching TRBD1. The germline gives CDR1 DFQATT, CDR2 SNEGSKA (reference sequence). Trimming cost V 6 bases and J 4 bases; bases outside gene matches: 1. CDR3 length: 11 amino acids. The CDR3 here is CSATGGTEAFF. Here the CDR3 DNA reads TGCAGTGCAACAGGGGGCACTGAAGCTTTCTTT.

This chain connects TRBV2 to TRBJ1-2; a weak D match, TRBD1 (6 bases). V was shortened by 8 bases and J by 8 bases, with 18 bases between the two germline ends. This CDR3 is built from 13 residues. CDR1 is SNHLY and CDR2 is FYNNEI in the germline V gene. DNA for the CDR3: TGTGCCAGCGCTACAGGGTCCGCTTGGGGCTACACCTTC. This codes for CASATGSAWGYTF. Full variable domain (missing parts from reference TRBV2 and TRBJ1-2): EPEVTQTPSHQVTQMGQEVILRCVPISNHLYFYWYRQILGQKVEFLVSFYNNEISEKSEIFDDQFSVERPDGSNFTLKIRSTKLEDSAMYFCASATGSAWGYTFGSGTRLTVV.

The chain uses TRBV2 and TRBJ1-2; D might be TRBD1 (5 bases). CDR1 is SNHLY, CDR2 FYNNEI, per germline. Trimming took 5 bases from V and 7 from J, leaving 14 bases between them. This CDR3 spans 13 amino acids. For the CDR3, the DNA is TGTGCCAGCAGTCGCCTCACCAGGGCTGGCTACACCTTC. Translating it yields CASSRLTRAGYTF. Supplemented by reference TRBV2 and TRBJ1-2, the full variable domain reads EPEVTQTPSHQVTQMGQEVILRCVPISNHLYFYWYRQILGQKVEFLVSFYNNEISEKSEIFDDQFSVERPDGSNFTLKIRSTKLEDSAMYFCASSRLTRAGYTFGSGTRLTVV.

The chain links TRBV2 to TRBJ2-3; weak D call: TRBD1 (6 bases). V gave up 6 bases and J gave up 9 bases, with 13 bases separating them. The CDR3 contains 12 residues. Looked up from germline, CDR1 is SNHLY and CDR2 is FYNNEI. CDR3 residues: CASRLDRPTQYF. The DNA for the CDR3 is TGTGCCAGCAGGCTTGACAGGCCGACGCAGTATTTT. The complete variable domain, with remaining parts taken from reference TRBV2 and TRBJ2-3, reads EPEVTQTPSHQVTQMGQEVILRCVPISNHLYFYWYRQILGQKVEFLVSFYNNEISEKSEIFDDQFSVERPDGSNFTLKIRSTKLEDSAMYFCASRLDRPTQYFGPGTRLTVL.

This chain connects TRBV5-4 to TRBJ2-1, with TRBD2 matching over 8 bases. With V trimmed by 3 bases and J by 1 base, 6 bases remained unmatched. Per germline, CDR1 SGHNT and CDR2 YYREEE (reference sequence). The CDR3 is 16 residues long. The CDR3 loop is CASSSGLGPSYNEQFF. Written as DNA, the CDR3 is TGTGCCAGCAGCTCGGGACTAGGCCCATCCTACAATGAGCAGTTCTTC.

The V gene is TRBV10-3, the J gene TRBJ2-3; D is unresolved. The germline V gene has CDR1 ENHRY and CDR2 SYGVKD. V was cut by 0 bases and J by 9 bases, with 10 bases left in between. The CDR3 is made up of 13 amino acids. CDR3 amino acids: CAISESGPLTQYF. In DNA, the CDR3 is TGTGCCATCAGTGAGTCAGGGCCCCTAACGCAGTATTTT.

The CDR3 nucleotides read TGCAGCGTTGAAAAGACAGTTGGGGAAAAACTGTTTTTT. Amino acids: CSVEKTVGEKLFF. The rearrangement uses TRBV29-1 and TRBJ1-4, with a tentative D call TRBD1 (5 bases). The CDR3 has 13 amino acids. Trimming left V 2 bases short and J 8 bases short, with 12 bases between. The germline V gene encodes CDR1 SQVTM and CDR2 ANQGSEA.

The rearrangement uses TRBV7-8 and TRBJ2-7; D is perhaps TRBD2 (5 bases). V lost 8 bases and J lost 2, with 13 bases in between. The CDR3 runs to 13 residues. Germline V gene data show CDR1 as SGHVS and CDR2 as FQNEAQ. The CDR3 loop reads CASETTQAYEQYF. Here the CDR3 DNA reads TGTGCCAGCGAGACTACTCAGGCCTACGAGCAGTACTTC.

The chain links TRBV3-1 (or the pseudogene TRBV3-2) to TRBJ1-1; 9 bases map to TRBD1. The germline V gene encodes CDR1 LGHDT and CDR2 YNNKEL (reference sequence). The CDR3 length is 15 residues. Germline trimming cut 5 bases from V and 4 bases from J; bases unmatched to any gene: 8. The CDR3: CASSRTGTGRTEAFF. CDR3 coding DNA: TGTGCCAGCAGCAGGACCGGGACAGGGCGCACTGAAGCTTTCTTT.

V gene TRBV6-5 combines with J gene TRBJ1-6, with 7 bases matching TRBD1. Germline trimming cut 4 bases from V and 6 bases from J; bases unmatched to any gene: 3. CDR1 is MNHEY and CDR2 is SVGAGI in the germline V gene. This CDR3 has 14 residues. The CDR3 sequence is CASSSRDSNSPLHF. The CDR3 coding sequence is TGTGCCAGCAGTTCCCGGGACAGTAATTCACCCCTCCACTTT.

The genes are TRBV6-5 and TRBJ1-5; D is uncertain. CDR1 MNHEY and CDR2 SVGAGI come from the germline V gene. This CDR3 has 10 amino acids. The germline V and J ends were trimmed by 9 bases and 5 bases, with 5 bases remaining between them. The CDR3 DNA follows: TGTGCCAGTCATTATCAGCCCCAGCATTTT. It encodes CASHYQPQHF.